The entry that follows covers one T cell receptor (beta chain) sequence. This sample is part of a study of blood T cell repertoires in COVID-19. Here immunoSEQ multiplex PCR was the method, and the copy in TCRdb shows in-frame clones only, minus some. The sample holds around 290,000 clones, around 86% seen once. The clonotype originates from a woman in her forties who had recovered from COVID-19. The sequencing input was PBMCs or T cells enriched from blood (not recorded which).

The CDR3 sequence is CASSEGSLPGNTIYF. The CDR3 DNA reads as TGTGCCAGCAGTGAGGGCAGCCTGCCTGGAAACACCATATATTTT. The chain combines TRBV2 with TRBJ1-3; D not certain. V gave up 3 bases and J gave up 2 bases, with 11 bases separating them. The germline gives CDR1 SNHLY, CDR2 FYNNEI. The CDR3 is 15 amino acids.